Below, one TCR beta chain is given with its context. Its antigen is not known. Per the germline V gene, CDR1 is KGHSH and CDR2 is LQKENI. CDR3 size: 14 residues. Used for each TCR library was approximately 3.5 ug of total RNA. TCRdb reprocessed the 5' RACE reads and stores each CDR3 protein as one record, lacking DNA. The sample table sets out about 440,000 distinct CDR3 sequences. This sample is drawn from a study of monozygotic twins with inflammatory bowel disease. Findings and caveats of the study: Differing immunosuppressive treatments may have added variability to patient repertoires. Repertoire similarity did not differ between concordant and discordant twins, possibly owing to limited power.

The chain employs TRBV18 and TRBJ2-7; the D call from TCRdb, TRBD1, cannot be confirmed without DNA. Sequencing input: blood. This TCR came from a human donor with ulcerative colitis or Crohn's disease, or a healthy co-twin of an affected twin (not recorded which). CDR3 sequence: CASSPGTGGYEQYF.